This record concerns one TCR beta chain sequence. The antigen is undetermined. Trimming took 3 bases from V and 6 from J; bases not matched to a gene: 7. Germline assignment: CDR1 LGHNA and CDR2 YSLEER. This CDR3 contains 16 residues. This entry is derived from a study of T cell repertoires in cytomegalovirus infection. The overall study: Well-studied HLA-B-restricted epitopes and recently identified HLA-C-restricted epitopes of CMV were both used in the study.

TCRdb reprocessed the reads via MiXCR and lists one record per CDR3 protein. This table has hundreds of thousands of distinct CDR3 sequences, around a third appearing once. Overall study findings and caveats: Adding up the frequency of public TCR beta families identified people who carried CMV plus the relevant HLA.

The source is a human donor in good health (CMV status not recorded). Some clones in this sample may be carry-over from other donors' samples. Specimen: cultured CD8+ T cells from PBMCs, collected from culture after CMV antigen stimulation. This chain links TRBV4-3 with TRBJ2-2; 10 bases are a match to TRBD1. CDR3 coding DNA: TGCGCCAGCAGCCACCGGGACAGGGGATCGCCCGGGGAGCTGTTTTTT. Encoded protein: CASSHRDRGSPGELFF.